Listed here are 32 T cell receptor beta chains from one sample, sequenced in a study of blood T cells in healthy people across ages. It was with a sample-barcoded 5' primer and a J-beta primer mix that a second PCR of roughly 7 to 12 cycles was run. MiXCR was run by TCRdb on the 5' RACE reads, yielding one entry per CDR3 protein. The table has about 1,500,000 distinct CDR3 sequences, 40% to 50% seen once; the top ten hold around 8%. The sample consisted of blood. The receptors stem from a woman under 30 in good health.

V is TRBV9 and J is TRBJ2-5; 7 bases are shared with TRBD1. Germline V gene sequence: CDR1 SGDLS, CDR2 YYNGEE. V gave up 0 bases and J gave up 11 bases; unmatched junction bases: 13. This CDR3 comprises 15 residues. This CDR3 is CASSVGGQSSNEQYF. CDR3 nucleotides: TGTGCCAGCAGCGTAGGGGGACAGAGCAGTAATGAGCAGTACTTC.

In its sample, this clonotype was seen a few times. V usage is TRBV6-6 and J usage is TRBJ2-7; 10 nucleotides line up with TRBD2. Trimming at V came to 5 bases and at J to 1 base, leaving 8 bases not matched to a gene. The CDR3 runs to 16 residues. Germline V gene sequence: CDR1 MNHNY, CDR2 SVGAGI (reference sequence). The CDR3 protein is CASSTPVAGGSYEQYF. In DNA, the CDR3 is TGTGCCAGCAGTACCCCGGTAGCGGGGGGTTCCTACGAGCAGTACTTC.

The sample holds a few counts of this clonotype. The chain has TRBV12-3 or TRBV12-4 and TRBJ1-2; a possible D gene is TRBD1 (5 bases). This CDR3 has 14 residues. V was pared by 3 bases and J by 6 bases, with 14 bases between. The CDR3 reads CASSLSLGANGYTF. Here the CDR3 DNA reads TGTGCCAGCAGTTTGTCCTTAGGGGCTAATGGCTACACCTTC.

This clonotype has only a few counts. The chain combines TRBV29-1 with TRBJ2-1, with 9 bases that match TRBD1. This CDR3 spans 10 amino acids. J lost 12 bases, V lost 6 bases, and 3 bases had no gene match. The V gene's germline CDR1 is SQVTM and CDR2 ANQGSEA. Here the CDR3 DNA reads TGCAGCGTCACAGGGGGCCGGCAGTTCTTC. This gives the protein CSVTGGRQFF.

This clonotype came up a few times. The chain carries TRBV28 and TRBJ1-2; the D gene is possibly TRBD1 (5 bases). Germline values: CDR1 MDHEN, CDR2 SYDVKM. The CDR3 contains 14 residues. Trimming left V 6 bases short and J 3 bases short, with 14 bases between. Here the CDR3 reads CASRPGPSYYGYTF. The CDR3 DNA reads as TGTGCCAGCAGGCCAGGGCCATCTTACTATGGCTACACCTTC.

The V call is TRBV6-5, the J call TRBJ2-7, with D uncertain. This CDR3 region has 16 residues. Per germline, CDR1 MNHEY and CDR2 SVGAGI. V dropped 0 bases and J dropped 0 bases, with 12 bases sitting between them. The CDR3 DNA reads TGTGCCAGCAGTTACTCGACGCCAGGAAGCTCCTACGAGCAGTACTTC. Protein sequence: CASSYSTPGSSYEQYF.

The rearrangement uses TRBV20-1 and TRBJ2-1; D uncertain. This CDR3 is built from 18 residues. Germline CDR1 reads DFQATT; CDR2 reads SNEGSKA (reference sequence). V lost 5 bases to trimming and J lost 0 bases, with 23 bases between them. The CDR3 loop is CSASFPRRPLSSYNEQFF. CDR3 DNA sequence: TGCAGTGCTTCGTTCCCCCGGAGACCCCTCAGCTCCTACAATGAGCAGTTCTTC.

This clonotype was observed a handful of times. V and J are TRBV20-1 and TRBJ2-4; unclear D gene. V was clipped by 4 bases and J by 5 bases, with 6 bases between them. The CDR3 runs to 11 residues. Germline V gene lookup returns CDR1 DFQATT and CDR2 SNEGSKA (reference sequence). The CDR3 DNA reads as TGCAGTGCTATTGGCCAAAACATTCAGTACTTC. Translation: CSAIGQNIQYF.

The V call is TRBV7-2, the J call TRBJ2-7; weak D call: TRBD1 (6 bases). The germline V and J ends were trimmed by 5 bases and 2 bases, with 16 bases remaining between them. The CDR3 extends over 15 amino acids. Germline CDR1 is SGHTA and CDR2 is FQGNSA. CDR3: CASSPHRGYPYEQYF. The CDR3, as DNA: TGTGCCAGCAGCCCCCATAGGGGGTACCCCTACGAGCAGTACTTC.

Only one count was recorded for this clonotype. J is TRBJ2-1 and V is TRBV20-1; the match to TRBD1 covers 8 bases. CDR1 DFQATT and CDR2 SNEGSKA come from the germline V gene (reference sequence). J was trimmed by 5 bases and V by 1 base; bases with no gene match: 1. The CDR3 totals 13 residues. Here the CDR3 reads CSARGDRNNEQFF. In DNA, the CDR3 is TGCAGTGCTAGAGGGGACAGGAACAATGAGCAGTTCTTC.

The J gene is TRBJ2-3, the V gene TRBV9; 9 nucleotides line up with TRBD1. Germline assignment: CDR1 SGDLS and CDR2 YYNGEE. The CDR3 is made up of 15 amino acids. The V segment lost 3 bases and the J segment 3 bases; nucleotides outside the gene matches: 5. CDR3 sequence: CASSDGQGTTDTQYF. The CDR3 nucleotides are TGTGCCAGCAGCGATGGACAGGGGACGACAGATACGCAGTATTTT.

The chain uses TRBV6-1 and TRBJ1-2, with a tentative D call TRBD1 (5 bases). Trimming shortened V by 7 bases and J by 3 bases, and 15 bases separated the two germline ends. The length of the CDR3 is 14 residues. Looked up from germline, CDR1 is MNHNS and CDR2 is SASEGT. CDR3 in amino acids: CASNLGTEDYGYTF. CDR3 sequence (DNA): TGTGCCAGCAATTTGGGGACGGAAGACTATGGCTACACCTTC.

The genes are TRBV18 and TRBJ2-3; 13 nucleotides agree with TRBD2. The V segment lost 3 bases and the J segment 2 bases; nucleotides outside the gene matches: 2. Looked up from germline, CDR1 is KGHSH and CDR2 is LQKENI. The CDR3 has 16 amino acids. The CDR3 region is CASSPGTSGNTDTQYF. The CDR3 nucleotides read TGTGCCAGCTCACCGGGGACTAGCGGGAACACAGATACGCAGTATTTT.

The gene calls are TRBV12-3 or TRBV12-4 and TRBJ1-2, with D uncertain. Trimming took off 2 bases at V and 4 bases at J, with 11 bases between the two ends. The CDR3 has 14 amino acids. CDR3: CASSLWTAPYGYTF. The CDR3 bases are TGTGCCAGCAGTTTATGGACTGCCCCCTATGGCTACACCTTC.

This clonotype occurred a few times. CDR3 residues: CSVREGNNYGYTF. CDR3 coding DNA: TGCAGCGTTCGAGAAGGAAACAACTATGGCTACACCTTC. The chain combines TRBV29-1 with TRBJ1-2; D not certain. CDR1 SQVTM and CDR2 ANQGSEA come from the germline V gene. The CDR3 has 13 residues. Trimming removed 5 bases from V and 2 bases from J, with 12 bases in between.

The genes are TRBV12-3 or TRBV12-4 and TRBJ2-1; 16 nucleotides match TRBD2. This CDR3 spans 16 amino acids. The ends lost 8 bases at V and 8 bases at J; junction bases unmatched: 9. The CDR3 nucleotides are TGTGCCAGCGGGGGACTAGCGGGAGGGTTATCGGATGAGCAGTTCTTC. Its protein is CASGGLAGGLSDEQFF.

The chain combines TRBV7-6 with TRBJ2-1, with 7 bases matching TRBD1. V lost 3 bases, J lost 0 bases, and 8 bases stayed unmatched. The CDR3 totals 17 residues. The germline V gene has CDR1 SGHVS and CDR2 FNYEAQ. The CDR3 protein is CASSFQGGDSSYNEQFF. In nucleotides, the CDR3 is TGTGCCAGCAGCTTTCAAGGGGGCGATAGCTCCTACAATGAGCAGTTCTTC. Filled out from reference TRBV7-6 and TRBJ2-1, the complete variable domain reads GAGVSQSPRYKVTKRGQDVALRCDPISGHVSLYWYRQALGQGPEFLTYFNYEAQQDKSGLPNDRFSAERPEGSISTLTIQRTEQRDSAMYRCASSFQGGDSSYNEQFFGPGTRLTVL.

This clonotype was seen more than once but under ten times. The chain employs TRBV10-3 and TRBJ1-6; 7 bases map to TRBD1. V lost 5 bases and J lost 10; bases outside the gene matches: 11. Germline assignment: CDR1 ENHRY and CDR2 SYGVKD. This CDR3 contains 15 residues. CDR3 sequence: CAISIDRADGSPLHF. CDR3 nucleotide sequence: TGTGCCATCAGTATTGACAGGGCCGATGGGTCACCCCTCCACTTT.

The rearrangement uses TRBV7-6 and TRBJ2-3; the D gene is possibly TRBD1 (6 bases). CDR3 length: 15 residues. Looked up from germline, CDR1 is SGHVS and CDR2 is FNYEAQ. Trimming took off 7 bases at V and 0 bases at J, with 14 bases between the two ends. CDR3 residues: CASTITGSSTDTQYF. CDR3 nucleotides: TGTGCCAGCACCATAACAGGGAGTAGCACAGATACGCAGTATTTT. The variable domain in full, with the rest retrieved from reference TRBV7-6 and TRBJ2-3, is GAGVSQSPRYKVTKRGQDVALRCDPISGHVSLYWYRQALGQGPEFLTYFNYEAQQDKSGLPNDRFSAERPEGSISTLTIQRTEQRDSAMYRCASTITGSSTDTQYFGPGTRLTVL.

This clonotype was detected only a few times. This chain connects TRBV27 to TRBJ2-1, with 9 bases identical to TRBD2. Trimming removed 2 bases from V and 0 bases from J; junction bases left unmatched: 11. This CDR3 spans 19 amino acids. CDR1 and CDR2 (germline): MNHEY, SMNVEV (reference sequence). The CDR3 DNA reads as TGTGCCAGCAGTTTAAGGATCCGCAGCGGGGGGTCCTCCTACAATGAGCAGTTCTTC. The encoded protein is CASSLRIRSGGSSYNEQFF.

The sample holds a few counts of this clonotype. The CDR3 protein is CASRPRDEFYEQYF. The CDR3 DNA follows: TGTGCCAGCAGGCCTAGGGACGAATTCTACGAGCAGTACTTC. The V call is TRBV6-2 or TRBV6-3, the J call TRBJ2-7; the D call may be TRBD1 or TRBD2 (5 bases each). The V gene's germline CDR1 is MNHEY and CDR2 SVGEGT. The V end was cut by 6 bases, the J end by 3 bases, with 15 bases between. The length of the CDR3 is 14 residues.

This clonotype was observed a single time. The chain is built from TRBV20-1 and TRBJ1-2, with TRBD1 matching 7 bases. The CDR3 covers 10 residues. Germline values: CDR1 DFQATT, CDR2 SNEGSKA (reference sequence). V was pared by 8 bases and J by 7 bases, with 4 bases of the junction left unmatched. Here the CDR3 reads CSSGGVGYTF. In DNA, the CDR3 is TGCAGTTCAGGGGGGGTTGGCTACACCTTC.

This clonotype was seen a handful of times. The chain is built from TRBV29-1 and TRBJ2-7; D might be TRBD2 (6 bases). Trimming shortened V by 7 bases and J by 0 bases, and 13 bases separated the two germline ends. Germline V lookup: CDR1 SQVTM, CDR2 ANQGSEA. The CDR3 totals 13 residues. The CDR3 sequence is CSACDGSSYEQYF. In DNA, the CDR3 is TGCAGCGCTTGCGACGGGAGCTCCTACGAGCAGTACTTC.

This clonotype has just one count. The chain couples TRBV3-1 to TRBJ1-1; D is undetermined. Per the germline V gene, CDR1 is LGHDT and CDR2 is YNNKEL (reference sequence). Trimming removed 0 bases from V and 0 bases from J, with 23 bases in between. CDR3 size: 20 residues. This CDR3 reads CASSQEVWDSANAMNTEAFF. CDR3 bases: TGTGCCAGCAGCCAAGAGGTCTGGGATTCGGCAAACGCTATGAACACTGAAGCTTTCTTT.

The V and J genes are TRBV5-1 and TRBJ1-1; tentative D call: TRBD1 (5 bases). In germline, CDR1 is SGHRS, CDR2 YFSETQ. The CDR3 extends over 16 amino acids. V lost 0 bases and J lost 3, with 15 bases in between. The CDR3 nucleotides read TGCGCCAGCAGCTTGGGGGGGGGGATGGGTTACACTGAAGCTTTCTTT. It yields the protein CASSLGGGMGYTEAFF.

This clonotype was detected many times. The V and J genes are TRBV29-1 and TRBJ2-1, with TRBD1 identical over 7 bases. The ends lost 7 bases at V and 1 base at J; junction bases unmatched: 7. The CDR3 consists of 14 residues. Germline CDR1 and CDR2: SQVTM and ANQGSEA. Written as DNA, the CDR3 is TGCAGCGGGAACAGGGGTGCTTCCTACAATGAGCAGTTCTTC. Translated: CSGNRGASYNEQFF.

In this sample, this clonotype turned up a few times. The V gene is TRBV20-1, the J gene TRBJ1-2; TRBD1 might be the D (6 bases). Germline V gene data show CDR1 as DFQATT and CDR2 as SNEGSKA (reference sequence). The CDR3 length is 13 residues. V was pared by 6 bases and J by 3 bases, with 14 bases between. The CDR3 DNA sequence: TGCAGTGCGACCACAGGGAATCACTATGGCTACACCTTC. Translation: CSATTGNHYGYTF.

This chain's CDR3 is CASSLVASNNEKLFF. The CDR3, as DNA: TGTGCCAGCAGCTTAGTGGCCAGCAATAATGAAAAACTGTTTTTT. This rearrangement joins TRBV11-2 to TRBJ1-4; D call uncertain. V was shortened by 1 base and J by 4 bases, with 10 bases between the two germline ends. Germline V lookup: CDR1 SGHAT, CDR2 FQNNGV. CDR3 length: 15 amino acids.

This clonotype came up once. This chain links TRBV6-2 or TRBV6-3 with TRBJ1-1; 8 positions agree with TRBD1. V lost 8 bases and J lost 0; bases outside the gene matches: 8. Germline V CDR1 and CDR2: MNHEY, SVGEGT. This CDR3 has 15 amino acids. CDR3 in DNA: TGTGCCAGCGGAGGACAGGGCATCATGAACACTGAAGCTTTCTTT. It is translated as CASGGQGIMNTEAFF.

V usage is TRBV11-2 and J usage is TRBJ2-2; 8 bases fit TRBD1. V dropped 3 bases and J dropped 6; count of bases not matched to a gene: 9. CDR1 and CDR2 (germline): SGHAT, FQNNGV. CDR3 length: 16 amino acids. CDR3 nucleotide sequence: TGTGCCAGCAGCTTGTTCCGGGACAGGACGGCCGGGGAGCTGTTTTTT. It yields the protein CASSLFRDRTAGELFF.

The chain couples TRBV28 to TRBJ1-5; no clear D. CDR3 length: 15 residues. V was cut by 8 bases and J by 3 bases, with 17 bases left in between. Germline loops: CDR1 MDHEN, CDR2 SYDVKM. The CDR3 protein is CASLEGGQINQPQHF. The CDR3, as DNA: TGTGCCAGCTTGGAGGGAGGGCAGATCAATCAGCCCCAGCATTTT.

DNA for the CDR3: TGTGCCAGCAGTCCGGCCAGCGCTAACACCATCATCCCAGATACGCAGTATTTT. Residues: CASSPASANTIIPDTQYF. The gene calls are TRBV7-9 and TRBJ2-3; D is ambiguous. In germline, CDR1 is SEHNR, CDR2 FQNEAQ (reference sequence). The V and J ends lost 6 bases and 4 bases respectively, with 26 bases between them. The CDR3 runs to 18 residues.